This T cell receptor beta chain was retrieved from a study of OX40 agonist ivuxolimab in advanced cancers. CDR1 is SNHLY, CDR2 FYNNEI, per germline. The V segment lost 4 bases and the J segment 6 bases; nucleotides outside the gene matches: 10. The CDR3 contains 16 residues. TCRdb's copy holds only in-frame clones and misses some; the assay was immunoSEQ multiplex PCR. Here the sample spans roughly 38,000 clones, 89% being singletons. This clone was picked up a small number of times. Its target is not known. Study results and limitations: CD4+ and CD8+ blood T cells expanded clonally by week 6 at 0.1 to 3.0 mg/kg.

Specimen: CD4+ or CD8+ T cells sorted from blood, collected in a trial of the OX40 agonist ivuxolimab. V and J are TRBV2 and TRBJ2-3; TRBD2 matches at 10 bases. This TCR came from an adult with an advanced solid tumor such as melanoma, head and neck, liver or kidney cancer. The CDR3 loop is CASSVNSGGLGDTQYF. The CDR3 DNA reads TGTGCCAGCAGTGTAAATAGCGGGGGGCTAGGGGATACGCAGTATTTT.